This TCR beta chain was recorded in a study of T cell clonality in common variable immunodeficiency. This clone was seen at least ten times. Its target is not known. The sequenced fragment ends 3 residues before the CDR3 boundary, so the rest is inferred from the germline J gene. This CDR3 is built from 13 residues. V shed 4 bases, J shed 9 bases, and the junction held 4 bases outside the gene matches. Germline V gene data show CDR1 as LNHDA and CDR2 as SQIVND (reference sequence). CVID and control samples used equivalent genomic DNA input. Assay used: immunoSEQ multiplex PCR; TCRdb lists only in-frame clones, some missing. This sample has about 81,000 clones and no singletons, with approximately 0.81% in the ten largest. Points from the study as a whole: Shared TCRbeta clones were fewer between CVID subjects than controls. Fewer deletions and N-nucleotide insertions were reportedly seen in common variable immunodeficiency TCR beta sequences.

The source of this sequence is a person between 18 and 75 years old in good health. V usage is TRBV19 and J usage is TRBJ2-1; 9 bases agree with TRBD2. The sequenced sample consisted of peripheral blood mononuclear cells. CDR3 region: CASSTSGMGEQFF. Incomplete CDR3 DNA: TGTGCCAGTAGTACTAGCGGGATGGGTGAG.